These 3 T cell receptor beta chains came from one sample sequenced in a study of regulatory T cells in long-lasting Graves disease. Arm-PCR of CDR3 regions with iRepertoire HTBI primers generated TCR beta libraries. TCRdb re-called the multiplex PCR reads with MiXCR, one entry per CDR3 protein. Here the sample spans some 240,000 distinct CDR3 sequences, roughly 19% being singletons. Specified time point: newly diagnosed GD, antithyroid drugs for less than 3 months. TCR sequences were obtained from RNA taken from PBMCs. In addition, the sample was reused for a study of T cells in Graves' hyperthyroidism and ophthalmopathy.

This specimen consisted of peripheral blood mononuclear cells (PBMCs), obtained at new diagnosis, from a patient treated with antithyroid drugs. These receptors came from a woman in her 30s with Graves disease.

The table lists this clonotype with many counts. The rearrangement links TRBV3-1 to TRBJ1-1, with D unresolved. This CDR3 has 12 residues. V shed 2 bases and J shed 7 bases, with 8 bases lying between them. Germline V gene lookup returns CDR1 LGHDT and CDR2 YNNKEL (reference sequence). The CDR3 nucleotides read TGTGCCAGCAGCCAAAGAACAAATGAAGCTTTCTTT. Its translation is CASSQRTNEAFF.

This clonotype was recorded a few times. The V and J genes are TRBV7-9 and TRBJ2-1, with D possibly matching TRBD1 (6 bases). V was shortened by 5 bases and J by 2 bases, with 13 bases between the two germline ends. Germline CDR1 and CDR2: SEHNR and FQNEAQ (reference sequence). This CDR3 comprises 15 residues. This chain's CDR3 is CASSLTGETYNEQFF. CDR3 sequence (DNA): TGTGCCAGCAGCCTGACAGGCGAAACCTACAATGAGCAGTTCTTC.

This clonotype was seen repeatedly, ten times or more. The V call is TRBV6-1, the J call TRBJ1-6, with 7 bases matching TRBD1. The CDR3 is made up of 16 amino acids. Germline CDR1 and CDR2: MNHNS and SASEGT. With 9 bases clipped from V and 6 bases from J, the junction kept 14 bases outside the gene matches. The CDR3 sequence is CASGQDPLRGNSPLHF. The CDR3 DNA reads TGTGCCAGTGGACAGGATCCCCTAAGGGGTAATTCACCCCTCCACTTT.